Shown below are 21 T cell receptor beta chains from a single sample sequenced in a study of shared clonotypes between healthy human individuals. Naive CD8 cells, CD45RO-negative and positively selected for CCR7, excluded terminally differentiated effector memory CD45RA+ cells. Measured with immunoSEQ multiplex PCR; TCRdb has only the in-frame clones, and not every one. The sample carries about 680,000 clones, 92% recorded once. The source material was naive CD8+ T cells sorted from blood. The receptors come from a man aged 30-40 years in good health.

The chain joins TRBV7-9 to TRBJ2-4, with 9 bases identical to TRBD1. V dropped 5 bases and J dropped 15; count of bases not matched to a gene: 5. Germline V lookup: CDR1 SEHNR, CDR2 FQNEAQ (reference sequence). The CDR3 sequence is 11 residues long. The CDR3, as DNA: TGTGCCAGCAGCATGGGACAGGGAAGGTACTTC. It encodes CASSMGQGRYF.

The CDR3 region is CASSGFGQGGEKLFF. In DNA, the CDR3 is TGTGCCAGCAGTGGGTTCGGCCAGGGGGGGGAAAAACTGTTTTTT. The V gene is TRBV27, the J gene TRBJ1-4; TRBD1 matches at 7 bases. This CDR3 region has 15 residues. V was pared by 5 bases and J by 8 bases, with 11 bases of the junction left unmatched. In germline, CDR1 is MNHEY, CDR2 SMNVEV (reference sequence).

The chain couples TRBV29-1 to TRBJ2-2; 8 bases agree with TRBD2. The germline V gene encodes CDR1 SQVTM and CDR2 ANQGSEA. The CDR3 length is 15 residues. V was clipped by 5 bases and J by 7 bases; unmatched bases: 12. The CDR3 DNA follows: TGCAGCGTTCCCGGGCTAGCGGGTTTCGGCGGGGAGCTGTTTTTT. It encodes CSVPGLAGFGGELFF.

The chain joins TRBV2 to TRBJ2-7, with a weak D call TRBD2 (7 bases). This CDR3 is built from 14 residues. Germline assignment: CDR1 SNHLY and CDR2 FYNNEI. Between the trimmed V and J ends, which lost 6 bases and 9 bases, there was a span of 21 bases. CDR3 in DNA: TGTGCCAGCAGGGCCCCGGGGGGCGCGTTGGGGCAGTACTTC. Translation: CASRAPGGALGQYF.

The V gene is TRBV18, the J gene TRBJ2-2; D uncertain. This CDR3 is 13 amino acids long. V was pared by 4 bases and J by 10 bases, with 13 bases between. Germline V gene lookup returns CDR1 KGHSH and CDR2 LQKENI. This chain's CDR3 is CASSQAATQELFF. In DNA, the CDR3 is TGTGCCAGCTCACAGGCAGCTACCCAGGAGCTGTTTTTT.

The chain is built from TRBV4-3 and TRBJ2-1; 14 bases align to TRBD2. The CDR3 is 18 amino acids. The germline gives CDR1 LGHNA, CDR2 YSLEER. J gave up 9 bases and V 0 bases, and 10 bases lay outside the gene matches. CDR3 residues: CASSQDLTGLAGGGEQFF. Here the CDR3 DNA reads TGCGCCAGCAGCCAAGATCTGACTGGACTAGCGGGGGGAGGTGAGCAGTTCTTC.

The chain joins TRBV27 to TRBJ2-4, with TRBD1 matching 11 bases. The CDR3 totals 14 residues. Germline V lookup: CDR1 MNHEY, CDR2 SMNVEV (reference sequence). V trimming: 7 bases; J trimming: 8 bases; junction bases outside the gene matches: 7. CDR3 sequence reads: CASIRTGGLDIQYF. The CDR3 coding sequence is TGTGCCAGCATCAGGACAGGGGGCTTAGACATTCAGTACTTC.

J is TRBJ2-7 and V is TRBV6-5, with D uncertain. Trimming shortened V by 5 bases and J by 2 bases, and 10 bases separated the two germline ends. The CDR3 has 13 residues. Germline-derived CDR1 and CDR2 are MNHEY and SVGAGI. This CDR3 reads CASSMSSTYEQYF. DNA of the CDR3: TGTGCCAGCAGTATGAGTTCCACCTACGAGCAGTACTTC.

The chain is built from TRBV7-9 and TRBJ1-2; TRBD1 matches 7 bases. The J segment lost 10 bases and the V segment lost 5 bases, leaving 7 bases of the junction unmatched. CDR1 and CDR2 from the germline V gene are SEHNR and FQNEAQ (reference sequence). The CDR3 covers 12 residues. CDR3 amino acids: CASSLGDRDYTF. Written as DNA, the CDR3 is TGTGCCAGCAGCCTTGGTGACAGGGACTACACCTTC.

The CDR3 loop is CASSISIFYGYTF. The CDR3 DNA sequence: TGTGCCAGTAGTATCTCGATTTTCTATGGCTACACCTTC. The chain has TRBV19 and TRBJ1-2; D gene uncertain. This CDR3 comprises 13 residues. Looked up from germline, CDR1 is LNHDA and CDR2 is SQIVND (reference sequence). V was cut by 3 bases and J by 4 bases, with 9 bases left in between.

J is TRBJ2-7 and V is TRBV18, with 9 bases matching TRBD1. This CDR3 is 16 amino acids long. Germline V gene data show CDR1 as KGHSH and CDR2 as LQKENI. V shed 3 bases and J 2 bases; nucleotides not matched to a gene: 8. The chain's CDR3 is CASSPSPGQGTYEQYF. The DNA for the CDR3 is TGTGCCAGCTCACCCTCCCCGGGACAGGGTACCTACGAGCAGTACTTC.

This sequence joins TRBV25-1 and TRBJ1-1; D gene ambiguous. This CDR3 contains 15 residues. Germline CDR1 and CDR2: MGHDK and SYGVNS. Trimming removed 3 bases from V and 4 bases from J, with 15 bases in between. CDR3 bases: TGTGCCAGCAGTGATTCACCCGTCGGCAGCACTGAAGCTTTCTTT. Protein sequence: CASSDSPVGSTEAFF. Combining the CDR3 with reference TRBV25-1 and TRBJ1-1 gives the whole variable domain EADIYQTPRYLVIGTGKKITLECSQTMGHDKMYWYQQDPGMELHLIHYSYGVNSTEKGDLSSESTVSRIRTEHFPLTLESARPSHTSQYLCASSDSPVGSTEAFFGQGTRLTVV.

This chain links TRBV11-2 with TRBJ2-7; a possible D gene is TRBD1 (6 bases). Per germline, CDR1 SGHAT and CDR2 FQNNGV. Trimming took 5 bases from V and 0 from J, leaving 20 bases between them. CDR3 size: 17 residues. The CDR3 nucleotides are TGTGCCAGCAGCCCAGTTACCGGGACATATAGCTCCTACGAGCAGTACTTC. Translating gives CASSPVTGTYSSYEQYF.

The chain uses TRBV5-1 and TRBJ1-1, with D possibly matching TRBD1 (5 bases). Germline-derived CDR1 and CDR2 are SGHRS and YFSETQ. This CDR3 spans 15 amino acids. V dropped 4 bases and J dropped 1 base, with 14 bases sitting between them. CDR3 sequence reads: CASSDGGDWNTEAFF. As DNA, the CDR3 is TGCGCCAGCAGCGATGGAGGGGATTGGAACACTGAAGCTTTCTTT.

On this clone itself: Additional DNA sequences in this sample encode the identical CDR3. The chain carries TRBV11-3 and TRBJ2-1; D uncertain. This CDR3 contains 11 residues. Germline lookup yields CDR1 SGHNT and CDR2 YENEEA. With 3 bases removed from V and 6 bases from J, the gap between germline ends came to 3 bases. The CDR3 DNA reads TGTGCCAGCAGCTTTTCCAATGAGCAGTTCTTC. It yields the protein CASSFSNEQFF.

V gene TRBV30 combines with J gene TRBJ2-3; 11 bases line up with TRBD2. This CDR3 comprises 15 residues. J was trimmed by 4 bases and V by 0 bases; bases with no gene match: 3. CDR1 is GTSNPN and CDR2 is SVGIG in the germline V gene (reference sequence). The chain's CDR3 is CAWSVLAGVADTQYF. In DNA, the CDR3 is TGTGCCTGGAGTGTACTAGCGGGAGTGGCAGATACGCAGTATTTT.

The chain recombines TRBV28 with TRBJ1-2; D is undetermined. Germline CDR1 is MDHEN and CDR2 is SYDVKM. Deletions cut 2 bases from V and 6 bases from J, with 13 bases between. CDR3 length: 14 amino acids. Here the CDR3 DNA reads TGTGCCAGCAGTTTACGAGGGTATCTTGATGGCTACACCTTC. Translation: CASSLRGYLDGYTF.

The chain uses TRBV4-1 and TRBJ2-7, with 9 bases identical to TRBD2. This CDR3 is 16 amino acids long. V shed 0 bases, J shed 3 bases, and the junction held 6 bases outside the gene matches. CDR1 and CDR2 from the germline V gene are MGHRA and YSYEKL. The CDR3 protein is CASSQDLAGGGYEQYF. The CDR3, as DNA: TGCGCCAGCAGCCAAGATTTGGCGGGAGGGGGCTACGAGCAGTACTTC.

This clone showed up many times. The CDR3 nucleotides read TGTGCCAGCAGTTTCAACACCGGGGAGCTGTTTTTT. Its protein is CASSFNTGELFF. This chain joins TRBV6-5 and TRBJ2-2; D remains ambiguous. Trimming stripped 4 bases from V and 2 bases from J, with 2 bases between. This CDR3 region has 12 residues. From germline, CDR1 is MNHEY and CDR2 SVGAGI.

J is TRBJ1-2 and V is TRBV6-6; D is perhaps TRBD1 (6 bases). V dropped 5 bases and J dropped 6 bases, with 16 bases sitting between them. The CDR3 covers 14 residues. Germline CDR1 MNHNY, CDR2 SVGAGI (reference sequence). The CDR3, as DNA: TGTGCCAGCAGTCGGGGGACAAGTAAGGATGGCTACACCTTC. Its protein product is CASSRGTSKDGYTF.

This sequence joins TRBV4-1 and TRBJ2-3; D unclear. The CDR3 covers 14 residues. V was cut by 0 bases and J by 2 bases, with 6 bases left in between. The germline gives CDR1 MGHRA, CDR2 YSYEKL. CDR3 sequence (DNA): TGCGCCAGCAGCCAAGAACTCTACACAGATACGCAGTATTTT. The encoded protein is CASSQELYTDTQYF.